What follows is one T cell receptor (beta chain) and its context. This specimen comes from a study of blood T cell repertoires in COVID-19. Study summary: The origin of the acute and convalescent COVID-19 samples was the United States, Italy and Spain.

Trimming removed 11 bases at V and 2 bases at J, with 15 bases between. The CDR3 has 14 residues. CDR1 SNHLY and CDR2 FYNNEI come from the germline V gene. Seattle patients were enrolled while actively infected and followed longitudinally. Original handling: Amplifying reference gene primers gave estimates of nucleated cell counts. Repertoires were generated with immunoSEQ multiplex PCR, while TCRdb's copy carries only in-frame clones and drops some. V, J and clone size are taken as reported in that table, and D and trimming were inferred from the DNA itself. This sample has about 300,000 clones, with about 90% found just once.

This chain uses TRBV2 with TRBJ2-2; weak D call: TRBD2 (8 bases). This TCR was sampled from a woman aged 25 to 39 with COVID-19, enrolled during active disease. The source material was peripheral blood. The CDR3 region has the DNA TGTGCCTCCCGGGAGGGGGCCAACACCGGGGAGCTGTTTTTT. It yields the protein CASREGANTGELFF.